What follows are 10 T cell receptor beta chains derived from one specimen sequenced in a study of beta chain features in type 1 diabetes. Sequencing targeted expressed TCRB transcripts, as all isolated RNA had been reverse transcribed. Clones were read by immunoSEQ multiplex PCR, and TCRdb kept only the in-frame ones, dropping some. The sample has 40,000 to 65,000 clones; under 75% are singletons. These TCRs are of unknown antigen specificity. Regarding the study as a whole: Shortening of TCRB CDR3s, moderate but significant, appeared in all four CD4+ subsets of Type 1 diabetes patients.

Material for sequencing was stem cell memory CD4+ T cells from blood. These receptors all stem from a woman aged 25 to 45 with type 1 diabetes.

V gene TRBV19 combines with J gene TRBJ1-5, with D tentatively TRBD1 (5 bases). The CDR3 covers 13 residues. Trimming removed 3 bases from V and 5 bases from J, with 8 bases in between. Germline V gene sequence: CDR1 LNHDA, CDR2 SQIVND (reference sequence). The CDR3 region has the DNA TGTGCCAGTAGTATGGCCAGGGATCAGCCCCAGCATTTT. Amino acids: CASSMARDQPQHF.

This clone occurred a few times. The chain carries TRBV15 and TRBJ2-1, with TRBD1 identical over 9 bases. The CDR3 length is 16 residues. Looked up from germline, CDR1 is LNHNV and CDR2 is YYDKDF (reference sequence). V was clipped by 0 bases and J by 10 bases; unmatched bases: 10. In nucleotides, the CDR3 is TGTGCCACCAGCAGAGAGGGACAGGGTTTTTTGGGGGAGCAGTTCTTC. As protein: CATSREGQGFLGEQFF.

The rearrangement links TRBV18 to TRBJ1-5; maybe TRBD1 (5 bases). The CDR3 totals 13 residues. From germline, CDR1 is KGHSH and CDR2 LQKENI. V was trimmed by 10 bases and J by 4 bases, leaving 14 bases between them. The CDR3 region has the DNA TGTGCCACCACCGGGGGGGGAAATCAGCCCCAGCATTTT. This translates into CATTGGGNQPQHF.

This clone has a single count. The CDR3 DNA sequence: TGTGCCAGCAGCTTGACAGGGGCGAGCACTGAAGCTTTCTTT. Translating gives CASSLTGASTEAFF. The chain joins TRBV7-8 to TRBJ1-1, with 8 bases aligning to TRBD1. Per germline, CDR1 SGHVS and CDR2 FQNEAQ. CDR3 size: 14 residues. Losses at the gene ends were 3 bases for V and 4 bases for J; bases not matched to a gene: 4.

The chain links TRBV11-3 to TRBJ2-5; 7 bases map to TRBD1. V lost 4 bases, J lost 1 base, and 3 bases stayed unmatched. CDR1 and CDR2 (germline): SGHNT, YENEEA. The CDR3 covers 14 residues. As DNA, the CDR3 is TGTGCCAGCAGCTCAGGACAGGCCCAAGAGACCCAGTACTTC. It yields the protein CASSSGQAQETQYF.

The gene calls are TRBV4-1 and TRBJ2-1; D possibly corresponds to TRBD2 (5 bases). The length of the CDR3 is 18 residues. The germline gives CDR1 MGHRA, CDR2 YSYEKL. With 1 base removed from V and 2 bases from J, the gap between germline ends came to 18 bases. The CDR3 is CASSQGWTPLTPYNEQFF. DNA for the CDR3: TGCGCCAGCAGCCAAGGGTGGACTCCTCTCACCCCCTACAATGAGCAGTTCTTC.

The chain joins TRBV28 to TRBJ1-2, with unresolved D. Germline V gene data show CDR1 as MDHEN and CDR2 as SYDVKM. CDR3 length equals 12 residues. V was pared by 7 bases and J by 7 bases, with 13 bases between. The CDR3 reads CASTDLRGGYTF. The CDR3 nucleotides read TGTGCCAGCACCGATCTGCGGGGTGGCTACACCTTC.

This clone showed up just a few times. The rearrangement uses TRBV30 and TRBJ2-7, with 10 bases that match TRBD2. The CDR3 contains 14 residues. In germline, CDR1 is GTSNPN, CDR2 SVGIG (reference sequence). Losses at the gene ends were 5 bases for V and 5 bases for J; bases not matched to a gene: 9. This CDR3 is CAWGPGLASHEQYF. Here the CDR3 DNA reads TGTGCCTGGGGACCGGGACTAGCGTCCCACGAGCAGTACTTC.

A few counts support this clone. V gene TRBV5-1 combines with J gene TRBJ2-3, with 10 positions matching TRBD2. The CDR3 loop spans 16 amino acids. Germline values: CDR1 SGHRS, CDR2 YFSETQ. Trimming took 0 bases from V and 6 from J; bases not matched to a gene: 7. DNA for the CDR3: TGCGCCAGCAGCTTGGAACTAGCGGGAAATTCGGATACGCAGTATTTT. Protein sequence: CASSLELAGNSDTQYF.

This clone appeared a few times. This chain connects TRBV16 to TRBJ1-5, with D maybe TRBD1 (6 bases). Looked up from germline, CDR1 is KGHSY and CDR2 is FQNENV. This CDR3 is 15 amino acids long. V lost 4 bases, J lost 4 bases, and 14 bases lay in between. As DNA, the CDR3 is TGTGCCAGCAGCCCCCCGACAGGTCTAAATCAGCCCCAGCATTTT. This codes for CASSPPTGLNQPQHF.